This T cell receptor beta chain emerged from a study of blood T cell repertoires in COVID-19 (dated by TCRdb to the early 2020s). At the level of the whole study: The collaborator samples originated in the United States, Italy and Spain and spanned the acute and convalescent phases of COVID-19. The prospective study material was composed of cDNA or gDNA derived from T cells, B-cell-depleted T cells, or PBMCs. Deeply sampled blood TCRbeta repertoires from subjects exposed to, actively infected with, or recovered from COVID-19 were included in the dataset. The repertoires were released in a freely available public database intended as a resource for research on the immune response to SARS-CoV-2. Samples came from the ongoing ImmuneRACE study (first 160 participants) plus 1,254 subjects from 6 global collaborators. Nearly every sample came with metadata listing a de-identified subject ID, COVID-19 status, age in years and sex. Where available, HLA class I and class II types were taken from metadata supplied by the sample provider and were not determined by assay-based typing.

Study-level results and caveats: Clinical and demographic metadata were provided uncurated, with the amount varying by source and participant.

Of note for this clone: What antigen it recognizes has not been identified. Base qualities are not provided; no much larger clone lies one nucleotide away.

Inclusive of the bounding cysteine and phenylalanine, the CDR3 is 15 residues long. Only the CDR3 part of the read is kept: 45 bases, read in frame from the first base. The junction shows trimming of 5 bases on V and 2 bases on J, and the gene matches do not reach 5 bases of it. Based on the germline V gene (reference sequence), the CDR1 and CDR2 sequences are SEHNR and FQNEAQ. Enrolling through a virtual design, the prospective study's participants ranged in age from roughly 18 to 95 years and lived across roughly 23 United States geographic areas. In the prospective study, participants were assigned to cohorts based on the clinical history participants reported in a screening survey and a study questionnaire. Exposed participants had been in contact, within 2 weeks of entering the study, with a person who had a PCR-confirmed or clinician-diagnosed case of COVID-19. Each participant in the prospective study had whole blood, serum and a nasopharyngeal or oropharyngeal swab collected by mobile phlebotomists. Over an approximately 2-month period, participants in the prospective study had the option of providing additional blood draws and questionnaires. Before DNA extraction, prospective study blood samples were shipped either frozen or at room temperature.

TCRbeta CDR3 regions were amplified from genomic DNA by means of the immunoSEQ Assay, a bias-controlled multiplex PCR. The original pipeline was this. Within the assay, amplification of reference gene primers was used to estimate how many nucleated cells each sample contained. To quantify the absolute abundance of each unique TCRbeta CDR3 rearrangement, sequence reads were collapsed and filtered. For each sample, productive Simpson clonality was calculated as the square root of Simpson's diversity index across productive rearrangements. TCRdb retrieved this table from immuneACCESS and kept in-frame rearrangements only. Not all clones are present; in checked studies, unresolved V genes account for under half, and no reason is known for the remainder. V and J calls and clone size follow that table, whereas D and trimming were derived from the DNA. The sample table contains 350,000 to 400,000 clones; only one count was recorded for roughly 90% of them. The biggest ten clones account for roughly 0.9% of the sample.

The chain employs TRBV7-9 and TRBJ1-5, with TRBD1 matching 8 junction bases. The sequenced sample was PBMCs or T cells enriched from blood (not recorded which). This receptor was taken from a woman between 40 and 50 years old who had been exposed to COVID-19. The DNA sequence follows: TGTGCCAGCAGCGCTGACAGGGGCGGCAATCAGCCCCAGCATTTT. Translated, this is CASSADRGGNQPQHF.